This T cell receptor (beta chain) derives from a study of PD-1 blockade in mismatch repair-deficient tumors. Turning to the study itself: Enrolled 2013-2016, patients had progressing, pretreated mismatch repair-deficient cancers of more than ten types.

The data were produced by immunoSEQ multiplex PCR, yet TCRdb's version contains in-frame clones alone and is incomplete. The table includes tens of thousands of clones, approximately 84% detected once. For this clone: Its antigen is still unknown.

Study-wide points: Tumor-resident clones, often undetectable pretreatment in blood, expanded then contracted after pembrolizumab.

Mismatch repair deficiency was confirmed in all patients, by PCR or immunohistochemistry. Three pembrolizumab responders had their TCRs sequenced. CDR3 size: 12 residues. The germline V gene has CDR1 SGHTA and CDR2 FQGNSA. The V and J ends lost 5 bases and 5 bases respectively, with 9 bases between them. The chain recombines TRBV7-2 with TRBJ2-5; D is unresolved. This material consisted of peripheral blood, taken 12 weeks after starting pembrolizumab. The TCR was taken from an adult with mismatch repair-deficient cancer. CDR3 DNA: TGTGCCAGCAGCCCATCGATGGAGACCCAGTACTTC. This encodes CASSPSMETQYF. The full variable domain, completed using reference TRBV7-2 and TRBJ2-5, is GAGVSQSPSNKVTEKGKDVELRCDPISGHTALYWYRQSLGQGLEFLIYFQGNSAPDKSGLPSDRFSAERTGGSVSTLTIQRTQQEDSAVYLCASSPSMETQYFGPGTRLLVL.